A selection of T cell receptor beta chains follows, all from one sample in a study of control samples from healthy donors and cancer patients. Measured with immunoSEQ multiplex PCR; TCRdb has only the in-frame clones, and not every one. The sample has 90,000 or so clones; about 88% are singletons. The sample taken for sequencing was blood. The receptors were gathered from a woman aged 45-65 years in good health. Both conserved end residues are part of each CDR3. Fields, in order: J gene, clone size, D gene, V gene, CDR3 DNA, CDR3 protein. D genes are given only for firm matches. The size entry is marked missing in some rows and otherwise reads once, few, many or a size class.

j_gene: TRBJ2-1; abundance: few; d_gene: .; v_gene: TRBV4-3; CDR3nt: TGCGCCAGCAGCCAGGAGGGGTGGGAGGAGCAGTTCTTC; CDR3aa: CASSQEGWEEQFF
j_gene: TRBJ2-3; abundance: .; d_gene: .; v_gene: TRBV4-3; CDR3nt: TGCGCCAGCAGCCAAGGGTCCCAGGGCGGCTTTATAGCAGAACTCACAGATACGCAGTATTTT; CDR3aa: CASSQGSQGGFIAELTDTQYF
j_gene: TRBJ2-1; abundance: .; d_gene: TRBD2; v_gene: TRBV19; CDR3nt: TGTGCCAGTAGTATGGGGGGGAGCTCCTACAATGAGCAGTTCTTC; CDR3aa: CASSMGGSSYNEQFF
j_gene: TRBJ2-7; abundance: .; d_gene: TRBD1; v_gene: TRBV19; CDR3nt: TGTGCCAGTAGTAGGGGGGACAGGGGGTACGAGCAGTACTTC; CDR3aa: CASSRGDRGYEQYF
j_gene: TRBJ2-3; abundance: .; d_gene: TRBD2; v_gene: TRBV14; CDR3nt: TGTGCCAGCAGCCAAGGGTGGCTGGGGACTAGCGGAATCACAGATACGCAGTATTTT; CDR3aa: CASSQGWLGTSGITDTQYF
j_gene: TRBJ1-4; abundance: .; d_gene: .; v_gene: TRBV4-3; CDR3nt: TGCGCCAGCAGCCAAGATCGGCCGATTGAAAAACTGTTTTTT; CDR3aa: CASSQDRPIEKLFF
j_gene: TRBJ1-1; abundance: .; d_gene: TRBD1; v_gene: TRBV2; CDR3nt: TGTGCCAGCAGGGGGAATCGACAGGGCTGGACTGAAGCTTTCTTT; CDR3aa: CASRGNRQGWTEAFF
j_gene: TRBJ1-1; abundance: .; d_gene: .; v_gene: TRBV14; CDR3nt: TGTGCCAGCAGCCAACCCCCCGGGACTCAAGCTTTCTTT; CDR3aa: CASSQPPGTQAFF
j_gene: TRBJ2-2; abundance: .; d_gene: TRBD2; v_gene: TRBV11-2; CDR3nt: TGTGCCAGCAGCCCTGGGGGGGGTAGCACCGGGGAGCTGTTTTTT; CDR3aa: CASSPGGGSTGELFF
j_gene: TRBJ2-1; abundance: .; d_gene: .; v_gene: TRBV6-5; CDR3nt: TGTGCCAGCAGTTACGGGCGGTTCAATGAGCAGTTCTTC; CDR3aa: CASSYGRFNEQFF
j_gene: TRBJ2-7; abundance: .; d_gene: .; v_gene: TRBV3-1/TRBV3-2; CDR3nt: TGTGCCAGCAGCCAAGCCTATTCCTACGAGCAGTACTTC; CDR3aa: CASSQAYSYEQYF
j_gene: TRBJ2-1; abundance: .; d_gene: TRBD1; v_gene: TRBV6-4; CDR3nt: TGTGCCAGCAGTGACTCGACCGGGACAGGGGTGGATAATGAGCAGTTCTTC; CDR3aa: CASSDSTGTGVDNEQFF
j_gene: TRBJ1-5; abundance: .; d_gene: .; v_gene: TRBV6-5; CDR3nt: TGTGCCAGCACCCTCGAGCGCAATCAGCCCCAGCATTTT; CDR3aa: CASTLERNQPQHF
j_gene: TRBJ2-7; abundance: many; d_gene: .; v_gene: TRBV29-1; CDR3nt: TGCAGCGTTGAAGATGCAGGGGCCGGCGAGCAGTACTTC; CDR3aa: CSVEDAGAGEQYF
j_gene: TRBJ1-2; abundance: .; d_gene: .; v_gene: TRBV6-2/TRBV6-3; CDR3nt: TGTGCCAGCAGCACTGAGTGGGTCGCGAATGGCTACACCTTC; CDR3aa: CASSTEWVANGYTF
j_gene: TRBJ2-7; abundance: .; d_gene: .; v_gene: TRBV19; CDR3nt: TGTGCCAGTAGTATTGCGGACGGCTACGAGCAGTACTTC; CDR3aa: CASSIADGYEQYF
j_gene: TRBJ2-5; abundance: .; d_gene: TRBD1; v_gene: TRBV5-8; CDR3nt: TGTGCCAGCAGCCTCGCCGGGACAGGGGTAGGGGAGACCCAGTACTTC; CDR3aa: CASSLAGTGVGETQYF
j_gene: TRBJ2-7; abundance: .; d_gene: TRBD1; v_gene: TRBV4-3; CDR3nt: TGCGCCAGCAGCCAAGGCCCCGGGACAGGGGGCGCCGAGCAGTACTTC; CDR3aa: CASSQGPGTGGAEQYF